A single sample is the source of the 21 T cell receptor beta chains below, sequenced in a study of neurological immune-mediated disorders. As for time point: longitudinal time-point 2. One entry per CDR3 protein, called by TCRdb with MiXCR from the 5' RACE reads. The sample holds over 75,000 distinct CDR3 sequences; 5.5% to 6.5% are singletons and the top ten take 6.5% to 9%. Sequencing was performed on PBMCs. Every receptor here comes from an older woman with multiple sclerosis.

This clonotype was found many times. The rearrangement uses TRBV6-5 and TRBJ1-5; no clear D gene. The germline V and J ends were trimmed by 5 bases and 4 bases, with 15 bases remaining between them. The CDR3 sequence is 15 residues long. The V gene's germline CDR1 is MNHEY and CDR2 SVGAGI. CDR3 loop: CASSPPGVGNQPQHF. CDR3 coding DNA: TGTGCCAGCAGTCCCCCCGGGGTGGGGAATCAGCCCCAGCATTTT.

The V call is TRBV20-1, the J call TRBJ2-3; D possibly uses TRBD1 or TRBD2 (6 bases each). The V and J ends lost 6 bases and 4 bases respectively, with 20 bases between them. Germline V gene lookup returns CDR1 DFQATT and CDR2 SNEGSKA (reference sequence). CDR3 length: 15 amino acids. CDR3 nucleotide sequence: TGCAGTGCATCAGGGGCTCGGGGGACATCAGATACGCAGTATTTT. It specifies CSASGARGTSDTQYF.

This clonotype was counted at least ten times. This CDR3 reads CSAPDGLNYGYTF. The CDR3 DNA is TGCAGTGCCCCGGACGGATTAAACTATGGCTACACCTTC. The genes are TRBV20-1 and TRBJ1-2; D is unresolved. The CDR3 totals 13 residues. Germline-derived CDR1 and CDR2 are DFQATT and SNEGSKA (reference sequence). V was trimmed by 6 bases and J by 2 bases, leaving 13 bases between them.

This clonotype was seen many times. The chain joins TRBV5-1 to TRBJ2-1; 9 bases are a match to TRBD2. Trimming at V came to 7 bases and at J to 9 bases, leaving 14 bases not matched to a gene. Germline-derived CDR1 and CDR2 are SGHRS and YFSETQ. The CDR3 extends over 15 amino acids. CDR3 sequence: CASVPRAGGPPEQFF. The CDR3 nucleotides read TGCGCCAGCGTCCCCAGGGCGGGGGGGCCGCCTGAGCAGTTCTTC.

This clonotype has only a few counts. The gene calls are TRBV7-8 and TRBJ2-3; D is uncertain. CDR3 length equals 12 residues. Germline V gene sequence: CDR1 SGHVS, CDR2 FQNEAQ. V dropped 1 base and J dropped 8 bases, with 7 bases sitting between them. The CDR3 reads CASSLVGSTQYF. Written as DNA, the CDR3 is TGTGCCAGCAGCTTAGTGGGGTCTACGCAGTATTTT. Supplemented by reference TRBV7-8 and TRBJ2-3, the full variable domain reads GAGVSQSPRYKVAKRGQDVALRCDPISGHVSLFWYQQALGQGPEFLTYFQNEAQLDKSGLPSDRFFAERPEGSVSTLKIQRTQQEDSAVYLCASSLVGSTQYFGPGTRLTVL.

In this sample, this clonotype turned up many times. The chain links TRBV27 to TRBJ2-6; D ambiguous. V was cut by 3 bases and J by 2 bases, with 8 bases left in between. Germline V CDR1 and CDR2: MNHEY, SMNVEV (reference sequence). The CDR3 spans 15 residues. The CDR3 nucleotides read TGTGCCAGCAGTTTGGTAGAAGCTGGGGCCAACGTCCTGACTTTC. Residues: CASSLVEAGANVLTF.

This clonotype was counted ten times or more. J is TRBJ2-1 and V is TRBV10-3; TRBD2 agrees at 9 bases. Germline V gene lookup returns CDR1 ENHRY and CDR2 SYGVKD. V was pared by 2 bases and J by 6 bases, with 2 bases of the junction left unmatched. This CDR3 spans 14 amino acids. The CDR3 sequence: CAISEGGGGNEQFF. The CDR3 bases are TGTGCCATCAGTGAGGGCGGGGGGGGCAATGAGCAGTTCTTC.

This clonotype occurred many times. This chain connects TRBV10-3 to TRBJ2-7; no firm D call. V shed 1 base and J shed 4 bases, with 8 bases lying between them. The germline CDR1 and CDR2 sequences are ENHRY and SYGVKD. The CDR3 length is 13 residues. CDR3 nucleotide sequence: TGTGCCATCAGTGAGTTCATGGGATACGAGCAGTACTTC. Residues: CAISEFMGYEQYF.

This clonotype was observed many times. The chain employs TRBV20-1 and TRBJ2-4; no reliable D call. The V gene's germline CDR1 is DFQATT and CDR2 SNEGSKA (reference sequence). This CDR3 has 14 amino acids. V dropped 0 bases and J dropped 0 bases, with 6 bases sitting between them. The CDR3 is CSARDAVAKNIQYF. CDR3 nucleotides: TGCAGTGCTAGAGATGCAGTAGCCAAAAACATTCAGTACTTC.

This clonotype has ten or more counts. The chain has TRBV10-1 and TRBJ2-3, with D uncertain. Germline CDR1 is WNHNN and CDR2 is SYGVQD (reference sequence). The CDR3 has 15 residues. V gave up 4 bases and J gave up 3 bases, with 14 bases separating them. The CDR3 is CASSGKLPPTDTQYF. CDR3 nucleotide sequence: TGCGCCAGCAGTGGGAAACTGCCCCCGACAGATACGCAGTATTTT.

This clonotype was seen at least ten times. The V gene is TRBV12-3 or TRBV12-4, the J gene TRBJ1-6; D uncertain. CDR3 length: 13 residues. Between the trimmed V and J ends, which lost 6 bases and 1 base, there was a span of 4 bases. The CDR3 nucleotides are TGTGCCAGCAGATTGTCCTATAATTCACCCCTCCACTTT. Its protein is CASRLSYNSPLHF.

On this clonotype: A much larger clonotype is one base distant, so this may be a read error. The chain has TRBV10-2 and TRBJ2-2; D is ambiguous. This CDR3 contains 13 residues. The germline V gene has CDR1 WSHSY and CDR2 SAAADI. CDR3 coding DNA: TGCGCCAGCAGTGAGTCAAACACCTGGGAGCTGTTTTTT. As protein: CASSESNTWELFF.

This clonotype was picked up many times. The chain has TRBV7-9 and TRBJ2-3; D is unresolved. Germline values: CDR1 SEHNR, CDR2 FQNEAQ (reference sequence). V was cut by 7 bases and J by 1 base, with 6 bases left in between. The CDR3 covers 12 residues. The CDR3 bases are TGTGCCAGCACGAGAGGCACAGATACGCAGTATTTT. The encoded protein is CASTRGTDTQYF. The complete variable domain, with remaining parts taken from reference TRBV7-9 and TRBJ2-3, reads DTGVSQNPRHKITKRGQNVTFRCDPISEHNRLYWYRQTLGQGPEFLTYFQNEAQLEKSRLLSDRFSAERPKGSFSTLEIQRTEQGDSAMYLCASTRGTDTQYFGPGTRLTVL.

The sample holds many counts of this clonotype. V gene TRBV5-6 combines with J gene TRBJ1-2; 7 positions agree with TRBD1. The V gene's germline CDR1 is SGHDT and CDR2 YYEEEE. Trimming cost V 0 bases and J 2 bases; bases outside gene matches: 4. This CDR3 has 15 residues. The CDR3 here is CASSLAGGLNYGYTF. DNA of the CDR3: TGTGCCAGCAGCTTGGCAGGGGGTTTAAACTATGGCTACACCTTC. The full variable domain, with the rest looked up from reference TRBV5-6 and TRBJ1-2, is DAGVTQSPTHLIKTRGQQVTLRCSPKSGHDTVSWYQQALGQGPQFIFQYYEEEERQRGNFPDRFSGHQFPNYSSELNVNALLLGDSALYLCASSLAGGLNYGYTFGSGTRLTVV.

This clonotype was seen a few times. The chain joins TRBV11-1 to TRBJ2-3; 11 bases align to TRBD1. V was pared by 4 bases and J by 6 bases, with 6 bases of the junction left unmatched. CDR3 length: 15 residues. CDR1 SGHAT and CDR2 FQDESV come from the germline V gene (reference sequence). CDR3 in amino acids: CASSSRTGGKDTQYF. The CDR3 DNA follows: TGTGCCAGCAGCTCACGGACAGGGGGCAAGGATACGCAGTATTTT.

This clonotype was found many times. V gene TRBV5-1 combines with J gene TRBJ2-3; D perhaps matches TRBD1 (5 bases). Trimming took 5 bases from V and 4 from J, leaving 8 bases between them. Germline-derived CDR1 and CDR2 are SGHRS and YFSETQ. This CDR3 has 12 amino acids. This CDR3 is CASRLGADTQYF. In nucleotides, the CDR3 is TGCGCCAGCAGGCTAGGGGCAGATACGCAGTATTTT.

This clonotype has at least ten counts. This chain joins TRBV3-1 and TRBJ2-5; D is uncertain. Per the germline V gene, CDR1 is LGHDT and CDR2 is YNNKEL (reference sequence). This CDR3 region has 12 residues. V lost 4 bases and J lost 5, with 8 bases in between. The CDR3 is CASSRLWETQYF. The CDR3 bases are TGTGCCAGCAGCCGCCTGTGGGAGACCCAGTACTTC.

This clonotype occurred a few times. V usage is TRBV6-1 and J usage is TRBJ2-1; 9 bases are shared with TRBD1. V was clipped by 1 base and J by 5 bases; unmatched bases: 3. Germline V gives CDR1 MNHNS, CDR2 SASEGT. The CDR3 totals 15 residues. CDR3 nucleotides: TGTGCCAGCAGTGAAGGGACAGGGGTTCACAATGAGCAGTTCTTC. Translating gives CASSEGTGVHNEQFF.

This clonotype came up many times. Here the CDR3 DNA reads TGTGCCAGCAGCGCCCGGACAGGGGGCATCGGCACCGGGGAGCTGTTTTTT. Its translation is CASSARTGGIGTGELFF. This chain connects TRBV9 to TRBJ2-2; 11 bases fit TRBD1. The CDR3 has 17 amino acids. Germline loops: CDR1 SGDLS, CDR2 YYNGEE. The V segment lost 3 bases and the J segment 4 bases; nucleotides outside the gene matches: 8. Using reference TRBV9 and TRBJ2-2 for the parts outside the CDR3, the full variable domain is DSGVTQTPKHLITATGQRVTLRCSPRSGDLSVYWYQQSLDQGLQFLIQYYNGEERAKGNILERFSAQQFPDLHSELNLSSLELGDSALYFCASSARTGGIGTGELFFGEGSRLTVL.

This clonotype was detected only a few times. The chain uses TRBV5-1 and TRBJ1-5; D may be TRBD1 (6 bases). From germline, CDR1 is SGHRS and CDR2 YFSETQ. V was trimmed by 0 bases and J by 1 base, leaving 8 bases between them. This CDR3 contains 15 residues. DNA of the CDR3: TGCGCCAGCAGCTTGGAGGGGGGAAGCAATCAGCCCCAGCATTTT. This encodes CASSLEGGSNQPQHF.

The chain's CDR3 is CSARDPSRAYEQYF. The CDR3 region has the DNA TGCAGTGCTAGAGACCCGTCGCGGGCCTACGAGCAGTACTTC. This chain links TRBV20-1 with TRBJ2-7, with D possibly being TRBD2 (5 bases). Germline-derived CDR1 and CDR2 are DFQATT and SNEGSKA (reference sequence). V was trimmed by 0 bases and J by 2 bases, leaving 11 bases between them. The CDR3 is made up of 14 amino acids.